The 11 T cell receptor beta chains below all came from one sample that was sequenced in a study of CD8 T cells in Susac syndrome. After extraction with the RNeasy kit, about 0.5 to 1 ug of the RNA was reverse transcribed using random hexamers. TCRdb analysed the immunoSEQ multiplex PCR reads with MiXCR anew, one entry per CDR3 protein. This repertoire shows about 210,000 distinct CDR3 sequences, over 90% found once; its top ten account for around 0.15%. The sample consisted of CD4+ T cells from PBMCs. The receptors originated from a human donor with Susac syndrome.

This sequence joins TRBV3-1 and TRBJ2-1, with TRBD2 as a possible D gene (5 bases). The CDR3 length is 18 residues. CDR1 LGHDT and CDR2 YNNKEL come from the germline V gene (reference sequence). The ends were cut back, 0 bases at V and 7 bases at J, with 22 bases in the middle. CDR3 sequence (DNA): TGTGCCAGCAGCCAAGATTACCGGAGGCTCCAGATGAGGAATGAGCAGTTCTTC. It is translated as CASSQDYRRLQMRNEQFF.

This chain uses TRBV7-2 with TRBJ2-1; D gene uncertain. CDR3 length: 16 residues. From germline, CDR1 is SGHTA and CDR2 FQGNSA. V was shortened by 5 bases and J by 8 bases, with 22 bases between the two germline ends. CDR3 DNA sequence: TGTGCCAGCAGCCCACCCACGGCCCCGCGGTCCGATGAGCAGTTCTTC. Translating gives CASSPPTAPRSDEQFF.

The rearrangement uses TRBV6-2 or TRBV6-3 and TRBJ2-1; TRBD1 aligns across 9 bases. Germline CDR1 is MNHEY and CDR2 is SVGEGT. The CDR3 length is 15 residues. The V segment lost 2 bases and the J segment 8 bases; nucleotides outside the gene matches: 7. Here the CDR3 reads CASSYGDRALYEQFF. CDR3 DNA sequence: TGTGCCAGCAGTTACGGGGACAGGGCTTTGTATGAGCAGTTCTTC.

The chain combines TRBV18 with TRBJ1-2, with no clear D. The germline CDR1 and CDR2 sequences are KGHSH and LQKENI. The CDR3 length is 12 residues. V shed 2 bases and J shed 2 bases, with 3 bases lying between them. CDR3 residues: CASSPTNYGYTF. Written as DNA, the CDR3 is TGTGCCAGCTCACCAACAAACTATGGCTACACCTTC.

V gene TRBV29-1 combines with J gene TRBJ2-7; 8 nucleotides line up with TRBD1. The V gene end was trimmed by 6 bases and the J gene end by 0 bases; junction bases not matched to a gene: 19. Germline V gene sequence: CDR1 SQVTM, CDR2 ANQGSEA. There are 18 residues in the CDR3. CDR3 in DNA: TGCAGCGTAACCTCCCCGGGACAGGATCGTTCTAGCTCCTACGAGCAGTACTTC. Encoded protein: CSVTSPGQDRSSSYEQYF.

This chain links TRBV30 with TRBJ1-5; TRBD1 is a possible D gene (6 bases). This CDR3 has 16 residues. V was pared by 5 bases and J by 2 bases, with 19 bases between. Germline V gene lookup returns CDR1 GTSNPN and CDR2 SVGIG (reference sequence). The chain's CDR3 is CAWGVGGAGGNQPQHF. DNA for the CDR3: TGTGCCTGGGGGGTCGGGGGGGCAGGAGGCAATCAGCCCCAGCATTTT.

The DNA of the CDR3 is TGTGCCAGCTTTCTTCGACAGGAGTCACAAGAGACCCAGTACTTC. Encoded protein: CASFLRQESQETQYF. The rearrangement joins TRBV18 to TRBJ2-5; possible D gene TRBD1, 6 bases. The CDR3 runs 15 residues. Germline lookup yields CDR1 KGHSH and CDR2 LQKENI. V dropped 7 bases and J dropped 2 bases, with 17 bases sitting between them.

The V call is TRBV9, the J call TRBJ1-1; 9 bases agree with TRBD1. Germline trimming cut 5 bases from V and 5 bases from J; bases unmatched to any gene: 7. Germline CDR1 is SGDLS and CDR2 is YYNGEE. This CDR3 is 14 amino acids long. The CDR3 DNA reads TGTGCCAGCAGGCGCACAGGGGGCGGGACTGAAGCTTTCTTT. As protein: CASRRTGGGTEAFF. The variable domain in full, with the rest retrieved from reference TRBV9 and TRBJ1-1, is DSGVTQTPKHLITATGQRVTLRCSPRSGDLSVYWYQQSLDQGLQFLIQYYNGEERAKGNILERFSAQQFPDLHSELNLSSLELGDSALYFCASRRTGGGTEAFFGQGTRLTVV.

The J gene is TRBJ2-3, the V gene TRBV7-2, with D possibly called TRBD1 or TRBD2 (5 bases each). This CDR3 spans 15 amino acids. V lost 3 bases and J 1 base, leaving 11 bases between the germline ends. Germline CDR1 reads SGHTA; CDR2 reads FQGNSA. The CDR3 nucleotides read TGTGCCAGCAGCTTCTCCCAGGGACGCACAGATACGCAGTATTTT. It yields the protein CASSFSQGRTDTQYF. Full variable domain (remainder filled in from reference TRBV7-2 and TRBJ2-3): GAGVSQSPSNKVTEKGKDVELRCDPISGHTALYWYRQSLGQGLEFLIYFQGNSAPDKSGLPSDRFSAERTGGSVSTLTIQRTQQEDSAVYLCASSFSQGRTDTQYFGPGTRLTVL.

This chain connects TRBV11-2 to TRBJ1-6, with D possibly matching TRBD1 (5 bases). V shed 5 bases and J shed 1 base, with 18 bases lying between them. Per the germline V gene, CDR1 is SGHAT and CDR2 is FQNNGV. CDR3 length equals 18 residues. CDR3 sequence reads: CASSRTAGLGSYNSPLHF. CDR3 sequence (DNA): TGTGCCAGCAGCCGCACGGCAGGGCTGGGTTCCTATAATTCACCCCTCCACTTT.

The chain couples TRBV30 to TRBJ2-7; D is possibly TRBD1 (6 bases). There are 13 residues in the CDR3. CDR1 is GTSNPN, CDR2 SVGIG, per germline (reference sequence). Trimming shortened V by 3 bases and J by 6 bases, and 15 bases separated the two germline ends. CDR3 in amino acids: CAWRTGPLGEQYF. The CDR3 DNA is TGTGCCTGGAGGACAGGTCCCCTTGGCGAGCAGTACTTC. Combining the CDR3 with reference TRBV30 and TRBJ2-7 gives the whole variable domain SQTIHQWPATLVQPVGSPLSLECTVEGTSNPNLYWYRQAAGRGLQLLFYSVGIGQISSEVPQNLSASRPQDRQFILSSKKLLLSDSGFYLCAWRTGPLGEQYFGPGTRLTVT.